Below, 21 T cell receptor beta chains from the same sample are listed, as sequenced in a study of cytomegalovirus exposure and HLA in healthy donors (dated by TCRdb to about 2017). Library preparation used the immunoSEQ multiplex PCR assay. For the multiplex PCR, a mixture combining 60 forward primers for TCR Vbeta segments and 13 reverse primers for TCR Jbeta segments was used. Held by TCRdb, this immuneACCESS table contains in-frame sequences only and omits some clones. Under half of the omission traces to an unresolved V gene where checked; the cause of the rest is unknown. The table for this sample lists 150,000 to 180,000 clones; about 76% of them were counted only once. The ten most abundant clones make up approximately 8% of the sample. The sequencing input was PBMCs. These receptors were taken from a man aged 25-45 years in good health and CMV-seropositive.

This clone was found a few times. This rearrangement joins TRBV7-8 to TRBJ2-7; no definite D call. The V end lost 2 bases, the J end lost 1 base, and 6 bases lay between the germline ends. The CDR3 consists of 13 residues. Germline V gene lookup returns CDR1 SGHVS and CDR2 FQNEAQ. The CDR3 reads CASSLTSSYEQYF. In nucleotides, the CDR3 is TGTGCCAGCAGCTTAACAAGTTCCTACGAGCAGTACTTC.

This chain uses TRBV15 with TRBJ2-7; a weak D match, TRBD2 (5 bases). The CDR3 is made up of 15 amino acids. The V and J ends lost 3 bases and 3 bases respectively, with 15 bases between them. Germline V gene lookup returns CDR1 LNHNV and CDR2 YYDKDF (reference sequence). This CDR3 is CATSSTGERLYEQYF. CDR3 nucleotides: TGTGCCACCAGCAGCACCGGGGAAAGACTCTACGAGCAGTACTTC. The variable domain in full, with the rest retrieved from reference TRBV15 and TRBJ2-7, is DAMVIQNPRYQVTQFGKPVTLSCSQTLNHNVMYWYQQKSSQAPKLLFHYYDKDFNNEADTPDNFQSRRPNTSFCFLDIRSPGLGDTAMYLCATSSTGERLYEQYFGPGTRLTVT.

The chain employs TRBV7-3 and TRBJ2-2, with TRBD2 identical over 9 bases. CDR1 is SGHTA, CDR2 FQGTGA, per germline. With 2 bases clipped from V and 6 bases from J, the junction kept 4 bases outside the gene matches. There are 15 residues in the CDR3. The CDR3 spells CASSLGTSRSGELFF. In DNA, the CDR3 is TGTGCCAGCAGCTTAGGGACTAGCCGGTCCGGGGAGCTGTTTTTT.

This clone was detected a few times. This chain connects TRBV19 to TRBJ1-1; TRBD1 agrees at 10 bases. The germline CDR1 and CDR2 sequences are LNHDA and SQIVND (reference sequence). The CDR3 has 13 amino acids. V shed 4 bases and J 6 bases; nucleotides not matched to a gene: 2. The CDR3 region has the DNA TGTGCCAGTAGTAGGGACAGGGGTGCTGAAGCTTTCTTT. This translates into CASSRDRGAEAFF.

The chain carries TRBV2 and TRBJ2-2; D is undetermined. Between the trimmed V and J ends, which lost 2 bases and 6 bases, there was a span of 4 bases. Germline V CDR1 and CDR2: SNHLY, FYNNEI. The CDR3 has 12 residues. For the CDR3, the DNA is TGTGCCAGCAGTGAACCTGCCGGGGAGCTGTTTTTT. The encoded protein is CASSEPAGELFF. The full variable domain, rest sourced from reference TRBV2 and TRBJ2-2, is EPEVTQTPSHQVTQMGQEVILRCVPISNHLYFYWYRQILGQKVEFLVSFYNNEISEKSEIFDDQFSVERPDGSNFTLKIRSTKLEDSAMYFCASSEPAGELFFGEGSRLTVL.

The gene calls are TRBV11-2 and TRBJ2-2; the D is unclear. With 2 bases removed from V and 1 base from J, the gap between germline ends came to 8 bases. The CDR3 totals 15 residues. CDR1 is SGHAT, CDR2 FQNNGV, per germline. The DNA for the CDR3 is TGTGCCAGCAGCTTATTATCAGGGAACACCGGGGAGCTGTTTTTT. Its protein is CASSLLSGNTGELFF.

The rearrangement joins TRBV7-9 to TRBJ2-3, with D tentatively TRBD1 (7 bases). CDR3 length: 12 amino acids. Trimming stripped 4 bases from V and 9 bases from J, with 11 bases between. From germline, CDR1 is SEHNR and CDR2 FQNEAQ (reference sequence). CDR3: CASSSAGGTQYF. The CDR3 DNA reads TGTGCCAGCAGCTCCGCAGGGGGGACGCAGTATTTT. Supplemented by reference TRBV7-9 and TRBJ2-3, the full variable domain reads DTGVSQNPRHKITKRGQNVTFRCDPISEHNRLYWYRQTLGQGPEFLTYFQNEAQLEKSRLLSDRFSAERPKGSFSTLEIQRTEQGDSAMYLCASSSAGGTQYFGPGTRLTVL.

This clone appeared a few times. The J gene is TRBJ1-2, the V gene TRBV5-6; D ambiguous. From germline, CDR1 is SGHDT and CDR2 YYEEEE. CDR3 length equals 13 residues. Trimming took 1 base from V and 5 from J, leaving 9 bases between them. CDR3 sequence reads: CASSLITDYGYTF. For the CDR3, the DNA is TGTGCCAGCAGCTTGATCACAGATTATGGCTACACCTTC.

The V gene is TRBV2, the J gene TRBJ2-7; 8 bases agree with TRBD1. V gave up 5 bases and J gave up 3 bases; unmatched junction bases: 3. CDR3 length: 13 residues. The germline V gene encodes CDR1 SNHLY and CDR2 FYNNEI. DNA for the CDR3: TGTGCCAGCAGTAATGGACAGGGCTACGAGCAGTACTTC. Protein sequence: CASSNGQGYEQYF.

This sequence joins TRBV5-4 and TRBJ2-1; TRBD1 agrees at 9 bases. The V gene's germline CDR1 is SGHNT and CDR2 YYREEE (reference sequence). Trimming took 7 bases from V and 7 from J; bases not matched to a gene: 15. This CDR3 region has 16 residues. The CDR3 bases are TGTGCCAGCTCCTTAACCGGACAGGGGCCGCAGAATGAGCAGTTCTTC. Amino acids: CASSLTGQGPQNEQFF. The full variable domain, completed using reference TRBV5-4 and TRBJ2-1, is ETGVTQSPTHLIKTRGQQVTLRCSSQSGHNTVSWYQQALGQGPQFIFQYYREEENGRGNFPPRFSGLQFPNYSSELNVNALELDDSALYLCASSLTGQGPQNEQFFGPGTRLTVL.

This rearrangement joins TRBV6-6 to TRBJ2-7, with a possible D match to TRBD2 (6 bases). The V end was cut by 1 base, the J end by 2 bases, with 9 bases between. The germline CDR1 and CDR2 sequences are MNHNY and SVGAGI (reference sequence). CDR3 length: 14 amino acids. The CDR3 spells CASSYFSGAYEQYF. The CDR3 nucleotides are TGTGCCAGCAGTTACTTTAGCGGCGCCTACGAGCAGTACTTC.

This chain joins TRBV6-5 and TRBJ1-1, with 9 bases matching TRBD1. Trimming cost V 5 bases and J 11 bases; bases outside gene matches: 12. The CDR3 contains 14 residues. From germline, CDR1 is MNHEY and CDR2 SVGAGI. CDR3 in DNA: TGTGCCAGCAGTGGGCCGGGACAGGGACGATTGGCTTTCTTT. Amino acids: CASSGPGQGRLAFF.

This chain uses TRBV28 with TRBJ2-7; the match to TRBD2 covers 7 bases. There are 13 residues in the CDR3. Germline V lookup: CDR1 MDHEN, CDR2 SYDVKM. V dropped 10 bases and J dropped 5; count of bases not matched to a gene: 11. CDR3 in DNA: TGTGCCACCACGTCGGGGGGTTGGGACGAGCAGTACTTC. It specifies CATTSGGWDEQYF.

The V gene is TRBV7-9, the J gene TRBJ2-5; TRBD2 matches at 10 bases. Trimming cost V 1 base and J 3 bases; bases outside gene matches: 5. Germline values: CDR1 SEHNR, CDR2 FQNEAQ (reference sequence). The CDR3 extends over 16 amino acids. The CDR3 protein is CASSLGQLAGEETQYF. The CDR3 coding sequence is TGTGCCAGCAGCTTAGGCCAGCTAGCGGGAGAAGAGACCCAGTACTTC.

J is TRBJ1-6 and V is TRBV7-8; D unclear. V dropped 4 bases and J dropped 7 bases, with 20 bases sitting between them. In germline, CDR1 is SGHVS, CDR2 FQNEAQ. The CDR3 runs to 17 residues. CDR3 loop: CASSSGLSGSKNSPLHF. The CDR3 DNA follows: TGTGCCAGCAGCTCCGGCTTGTCGGGGTCGAAGAATTCACCCCTCCACTTT.

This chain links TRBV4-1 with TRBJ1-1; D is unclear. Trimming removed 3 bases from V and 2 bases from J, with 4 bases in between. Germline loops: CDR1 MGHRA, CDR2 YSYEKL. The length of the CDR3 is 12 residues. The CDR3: CASSQTNTEAFF. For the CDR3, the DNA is TGCGCCAGCAGCCAGACTAACACTGAAGCTTTCTTT.

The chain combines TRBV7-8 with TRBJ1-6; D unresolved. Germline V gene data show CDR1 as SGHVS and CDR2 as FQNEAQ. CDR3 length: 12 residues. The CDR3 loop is CASGRSDSPLHF. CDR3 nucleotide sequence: TGTGCGTCTGGGAGGTCGGATTCACCCCTCCACTTT.

The CDR3, as DNA: TGTGCCAGCAGCTCCAGCGGGAGGGGGGTAGATACGCAGTATTTT. This encodes CASSSSGRGVDTQYF. The chain joins TRBV7-8 to TRBJ2-3, with 10 bases fitting TRBD2. The CDR3 spans 15 residues. The germline V gene has CDR1 SGHVS and CDR2 FQNEAQ. Losses at the gene ends were 4 bases for V and 5 bases for J; bases not matched to a gene: 6.

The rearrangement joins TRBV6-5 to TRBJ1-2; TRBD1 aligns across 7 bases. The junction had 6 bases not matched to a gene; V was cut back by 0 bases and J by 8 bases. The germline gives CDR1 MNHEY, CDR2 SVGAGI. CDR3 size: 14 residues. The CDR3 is CASSYSLTGIGYTF. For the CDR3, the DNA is TGTGCCAGCAGTTACTCCTTGACAGGGATCGGCTACACCTTC.

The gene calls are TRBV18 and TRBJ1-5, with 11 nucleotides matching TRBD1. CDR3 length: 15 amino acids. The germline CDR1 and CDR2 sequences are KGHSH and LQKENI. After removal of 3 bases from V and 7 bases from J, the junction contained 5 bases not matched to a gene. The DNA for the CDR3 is TGTGCCAGCTCACCCGGGACAGGGGGGCAACAGCCCCAGCATTTT. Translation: CASSPGTGGQQPQHF.

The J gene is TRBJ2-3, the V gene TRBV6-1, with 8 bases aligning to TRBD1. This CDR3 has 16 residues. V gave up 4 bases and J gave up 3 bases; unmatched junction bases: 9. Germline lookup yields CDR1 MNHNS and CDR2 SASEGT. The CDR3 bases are TGTGCCAGCAGTGCACAGGGGGATGATCGGACAGATACGCAGTATTTT. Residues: CASSAQGDDRTDTQYF.